A single sample is the source of the 18 T cell receptor beta chains below, sequenced in a study of blood T cell repertoires in COVID-19. Sequencing used immunoSEQ multiplex PCR; TCRdb keeps in-frame clones, though not all of them. This table holds some 15,000 clones, around nine tenths found once. Material: peripheral blood. The receptors derive from a human donor in a cohort sampled during active COVID-19.

The chain is built from TRBV2 and TRBJ2-5, with D perhaps matching TRBD1 (5 bases). The germline V and J ends were trimmed by 5 bases and 2 bases, with 12 bases remaining between them. This CDR3 region has 14 residues. Germline CDR1 and CDR2: SNHLY and FYNNEI. The CDR3, as DNA: TGTGCCAGCAGTAGCCAGGGCCCACAAGAGACCCAGTACTTC. It codes for CASSSQGPQETQYF.

This clone has only one observation. The V gene is TRBV5-6, the J gene TRBJ1-1; no clear D gene. The length of the CDR3 is 13 residues. Germline V CDR1 and CDR2: SGHDT, YYEEEE. The V end lost 2 bases, the J end lost 5 bases, and 10 bases lay between the germline ends. The chain's CDR3 is CASSFVSGTEAFF. In nucleotides, the CDR3 is TGTGCCAGCAGCTTCGTGAGCGGAACTGAAGCTTTCTTT. The whole variable domain, remainder taken from reference TRBV5-6 and TRBJ1-1, is DAGVTQSPTHLIKTRGQQVTLRCSPKSGHDTVSWYQQALGQGPQFIFQYYEEEERQRGNFPDRFSGHQFPNYSSELNVNALLLGDSALYLCASSFVSGTEAFFGQGTRLTVV.

V usage is TRBV9 and J usage is TRBJ1-1; D is unresolved. V was pared by 5 bases and J by 4 bases, with 6 bases between. The CDR3 is made up of 11 amino acids. Germline values: CDR1 SGDLS, CDR2 YYNGEE. The CDR3 DNA reads as TGTGCCAGCAGGGAGGTCACTGAAGCTTTCTTT. Its protein product is CASREVTEAFF.

The chain employs TRBV29-1 and TRBJ2-5, with D possibly being TRBD2 (6 bases). Germline loops: CDR1 SQVTM, CDR2 ANQGSEA. The CDR3 contains 14 residues. V gave up 3 bases and J gave up 5 bases, with 16 bases separating them. DNA for the CDR3: TGCAGCGTTGATTTCGGCAGGGCGGGGGAGACCCAGTACTTC. Protein product: CSVDFGRAGETQYF.

The gene calls are TRBV27 and TRBJ1-4, with no clear D. V was pared by 4 bases and J by 7 bases, with 13 bases between. The CDR3 is 14 residues long. From germline, CDR1 is MNHEY and CDR2 SMNVEV (reference sequence). The CDR3 DNA sequence: TGTGCCAGCAGTTCGTGGCTTCGGGGTGAAAAACTGTTTTTT. Protein sequence: CASSSWLRGEKLFF.

V and J are TRBV6-5 and TRBJ2-7, with 7 bases lining up with TRBD2. Trimming removed 11 bases from V and 1 base from J; junction bases left unmatched: 8. Germline V gene sequence: CDR1 MNHEY, CDR2 SVGAGI. This CDR3 is built from 13 residues. In DNA form, the CDR3 reads TGTGCCGGGGGGAGGGACTTTTCCTACGAGCAGTACTTC. It translates to CAGGRDFSYEQYF.

J is TRBJ2-4 and V is TRBV9; 9 positions match TRBD1. The trim removed 4 bases at V and 6 bases at J, leaving 14 bases unmatched. Per the germline V gene, CDR1 is SGDLS and CDR2 is YYNGEE. The CDR3 has 17 amino acids. As DNA, the CDR3 is TGTGCCAGCAGCCCACAGGCCGGACAGGGGTCTCTAAACATTCAGTACTTC. Its protein product is CASSPQAGQGSLNIQYF.

V usage is TRBV11-2 and J usage is TRBJ2-7; a possible D gene is TRBD2 (6 bases). V lost 2 bases and J lost 3, with 11 bases in between. Germline V gene data show CDR1 as SGHAT and CDR2 as FQNNGV. The CDR3 has 14 amino acids. The CDR3 sequence: CASSLRGKIYEQYF. The CDR3 coding sequence is TGTGCCAGCAGCTTACGCGGGAAGATCTACGAGCAGTACTTC.

The chain joins TRBV5-1 to TRBJ2-1; 9 bases fit TRBD1. This CDR3 is 15 amino acids long. Trimming cost V 3 bases and J 8 bases; bases outside gene matches: 9. Germline CDR1 reads SGHRS; CDR2 reads YFSETQ. CDR3 bases: TGCGCCAGCAGCTCCTGGACAGGGGTCGGCGATGAGCAGTTCTTC. Protein sequence: CASSSWTGVGDEQFF.

CDR3 nucleotide sequence: TGTGCCAGCAGTGTGACTAGTATTTTAGATACGCAGTATTTT. Its protein product is CASSVTSILDTQYF. The rearrangement uses TRBV14 and TRBJ2-3; TRBD2 is a possible D gene (6 bases). Trimming stripped 6 bases from V and 5 bases from J, with 15 bases between. This CDR3 region has 14 residues. The germline CDR1 and CDR2 sequences are SGHDN and FVKESK.

This chain joins TRBV5-1 and TRBJ2-7; 9 bases are shared with TRBD1. The CDR3 runs to 17 residues. V lost 3 bases and J lost 2; bases outside the gene matches: 12. In germline, CDR1 is SGHRS, CDR2 YFSETQ. This CDR3 is CASSYLPLRDRAYEQYF. As DNA, the CDR3 is TGCGCCAGCAGCTACCTCCCGCTCCGGGACAGGGCCTACGAGCAGTACTTC.

This chain uses TRBV11-3 with TRBJ2-7; perhaps TRBD2 as D (6 bases). Germline V gives CDR1 SGHNT, CDR2 YENEEA. CDR3 length equals 12 residues. Trimming shortened V by 5 bases and J by 7 bases, and 12 bases separated the two germline ends. In nucleotides, the CDR3 is TGTGCCAGCAGCCAAGCCGGGGGAGAGCAGTACTTC. The encoded protein is CASSQAGGEQYF.

In DNA, the CDR3 is TGTGCCAGCAGCCCAGAAAGAAACTCTGGAAACACCATATATTTT. Residues: CASSPERNSGNTIYF. The genes are TRBV7-9 and TRBJ1-3, with D hard to call. V was trimmed by 5 bases and J by 0 bases, leaving 11 bases between them. The CDR3 is 15 residues long. In germline, CDR1 is SEHNR, CDR2 FQNEAQ (reference sequence).

The chain joins TRBV6-5 to TRBJ2-5; TRBD1 matches at 10 bases. This CDR3 is 14 amino acids long. The V gene's germline CDR1 is MNHEY and CDR2 SVGAGI. V lost 4 bases to trimming and J lost 4 bases; unmatched junction nucleotides: 3. CDR3 in amino acids: CASSLTGGLETQYF. The CDR3 DNA reads as TGTGCCAGCAGTTTGACAGGGGGCTTAGAGACCCAGTACTTC.

This sequence joins TRBV29-1 and TRBJ1-1, with a tentative D call TRBD1 (5 bases). CDR3 size: 13 residues. V was cut by 3 bases and J by 5 bases, with 13 bases left in between. Germline CDR1 is SQVTM and CDR2 is ANQGSEA. The DNA for the CDR3 is TGCAGCGTTGATAGAGGAGGGGTTACTGAAGCTTTCTTT. Its translation is CSVDRGGVTEAFF.

The chain links TRBV2 to TRBJ1-6, with a weak D call TRBD1 (6 bases). This CDR3 is built from 11 residues. Trimming shortened V by 8 bases and J by 8 bases, and 7 bases separated the two germline ends. Germline loops: CDR1 SNHLY, CDR2 FYNNEI. DNA for the CDR3: TGTGCCAGCCGGACAGATTCACCCCTCCACTTT. Translated, it gives CASRTDSPLHF.

The chain links TRBV19 to TRBJ1-5, with D tentatively TRBD1 (5 bases). V was trimmed by 2 bases and J by 7 bases, leaving 18 bases between them. This CDR3 is built from 16 residues. Germline-derived CDR1 and CDR2 are LNHDA and SQIVND (reference sequence). The CDR3 sequence: CASSIIAWQGGQPQHF. The CDR3 DNA reads as TGTGCCAGTAGTATAATCGCCTGGCAGGGAGGACAGCCCCAGCATTTT.

The count of this clone is one. This chain uses TRBV11-1 with TRBJ2-7; 8 nucleotides agree with TRBD1. The J segment lost 3 bases and the V segment lost 1 base, leaving 5 bases of the junction unmatched. The CDR3 sequence is 15 residues long. Germline V lookup: CDR1 SGHAT, CDR2 FQDESV (reference sequence). CDR3 in DNA: TGTGCCAGCAGCTTAGGCAGGGGGCTTTTCTACGAGCAGTACTTC. Translating it yields CASSLGRGLFYEQYF. The whole variable domain, filled in from reference TRBV11-1 and TRBJ2-7, reads EAEVAQSPRYKITEKSQAVAFWCDPISGHATLYWYRQILGQGPELLVQFQDESVVDDSQLPKDRFSAERLKGVDSTLKIQPAELGDSAMYLCASSLGRGLFYEQYFGPGTRLTVT.